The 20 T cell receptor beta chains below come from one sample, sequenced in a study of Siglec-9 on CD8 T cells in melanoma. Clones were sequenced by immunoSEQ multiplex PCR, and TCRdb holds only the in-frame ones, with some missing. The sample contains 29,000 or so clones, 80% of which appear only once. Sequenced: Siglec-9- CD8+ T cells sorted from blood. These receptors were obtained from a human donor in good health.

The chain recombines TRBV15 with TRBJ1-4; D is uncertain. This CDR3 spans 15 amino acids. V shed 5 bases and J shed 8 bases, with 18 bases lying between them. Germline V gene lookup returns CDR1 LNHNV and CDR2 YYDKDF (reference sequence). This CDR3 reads CATSPPSAAGEKLFF. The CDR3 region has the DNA TGTGCCACCAGCCCCCCCTCGGCAGCGGGGGAAAAACTGTTTTTT.

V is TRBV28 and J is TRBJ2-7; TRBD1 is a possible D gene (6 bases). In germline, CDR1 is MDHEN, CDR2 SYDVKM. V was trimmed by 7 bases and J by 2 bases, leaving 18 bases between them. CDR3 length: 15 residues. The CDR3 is CASTERKRTAYEQYF. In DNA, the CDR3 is TGTGCCAGCACGGAGAGAAAACGGACAGCCTACGAGCAGTACTTC.

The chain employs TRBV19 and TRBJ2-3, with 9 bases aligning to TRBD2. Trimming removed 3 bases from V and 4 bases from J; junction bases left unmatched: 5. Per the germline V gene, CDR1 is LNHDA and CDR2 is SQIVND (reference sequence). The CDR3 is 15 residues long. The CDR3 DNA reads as TGTGCCAGTAGTATCGGGCGGGGGGGCCCAGATACGCAGTATTTT. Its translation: CASSIGRGGPDTQYF.

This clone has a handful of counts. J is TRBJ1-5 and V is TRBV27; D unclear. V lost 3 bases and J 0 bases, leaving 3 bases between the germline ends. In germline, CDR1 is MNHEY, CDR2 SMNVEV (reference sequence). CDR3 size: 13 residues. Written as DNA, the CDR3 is TGTGCCAGCAGTTTCTCTAGCAATCAGCCCCAGCATTTT. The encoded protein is CASSFSSNQPQHF.

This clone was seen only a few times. The CDR3 coding sequence is TGTGCCAGTGCCTGGTCCTACAATGAGCAGTTCTTC. Translating it yields CASAWSYNEQFF. The chain links TRBV19 to TRBJ2-1, with unresolved D. Germline V gene lookup returns CDR1 LNHDA and CDR2 SQIVND (reference sequence). The V gene lost 8 bases and the J gene lost 1 base, with 6 bases spanning the gap. The CDR3 extends over 12 amino acids.

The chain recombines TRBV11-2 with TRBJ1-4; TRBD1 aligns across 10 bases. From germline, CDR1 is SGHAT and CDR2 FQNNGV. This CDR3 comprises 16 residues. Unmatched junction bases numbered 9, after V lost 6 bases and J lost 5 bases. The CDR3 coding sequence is TGTGCCAGCAGTCTCCGGGACAGGGGCCTCAATGAAAAACTGTTTTTT. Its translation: CASSLRDRGLNEKLFF. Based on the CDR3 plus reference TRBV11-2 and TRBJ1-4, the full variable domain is EAGVAQSPRYKIIEKRQSVAFWCNPISGHATLYWYQQILGQGPKLLIQFQNNGVVDDSQLPKDRFSAERLKGVDSTLKIQPAKLEDSAVYLCASSLRDRGLNEKLFFGSGTQLSVL.

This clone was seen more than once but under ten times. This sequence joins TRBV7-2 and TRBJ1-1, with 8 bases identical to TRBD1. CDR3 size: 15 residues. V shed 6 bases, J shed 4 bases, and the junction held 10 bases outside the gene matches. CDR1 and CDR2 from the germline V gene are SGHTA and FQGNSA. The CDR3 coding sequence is TGTGCCAGCAGGGCTAACGGACAGGGAGGCACTGAAGCTTTCTTT. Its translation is CASRANGQGGTEAFF.

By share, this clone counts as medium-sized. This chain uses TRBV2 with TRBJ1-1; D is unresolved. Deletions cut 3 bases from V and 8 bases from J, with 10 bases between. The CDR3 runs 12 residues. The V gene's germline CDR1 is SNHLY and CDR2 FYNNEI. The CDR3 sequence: CASSDTAEEAFF. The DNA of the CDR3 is TGTGCCAGCAGTGACACTGCTGAGGAAGCTTTCTTT.

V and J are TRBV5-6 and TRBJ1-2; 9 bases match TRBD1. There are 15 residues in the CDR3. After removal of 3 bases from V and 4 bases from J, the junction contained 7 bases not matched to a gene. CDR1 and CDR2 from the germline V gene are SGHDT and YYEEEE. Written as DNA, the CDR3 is TGTGCCAGCAGCTCCAGGGGACAGGGAGCCTATGGCTACACCTTC. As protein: CASSSRGQGAYGYTF.

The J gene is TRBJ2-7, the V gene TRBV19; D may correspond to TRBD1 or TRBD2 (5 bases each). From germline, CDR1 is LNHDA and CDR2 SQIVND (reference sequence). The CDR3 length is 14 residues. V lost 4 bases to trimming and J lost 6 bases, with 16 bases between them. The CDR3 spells CASSTYGGGAEQYF. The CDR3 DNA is TGTGCCAGTAGTACCTACGGTGGGGGAGCCGAGCAGTACTTC.

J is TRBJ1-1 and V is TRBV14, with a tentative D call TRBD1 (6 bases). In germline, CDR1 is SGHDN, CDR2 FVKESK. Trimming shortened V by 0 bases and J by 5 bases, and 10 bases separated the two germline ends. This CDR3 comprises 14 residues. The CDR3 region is CASSQERGVTEAFF. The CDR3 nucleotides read TGTGCCAGCAGCCAAGAGAGGGGGGTGACTGAAGCTTTCTTT.

The CDR3 loop is CASSFSGSYNEQFF. CDR3 nucleotides: TGTGCCAGCAGTTTCAGCGGGAGCTACAATGAGCAGTTCTTC. V and J are TRBV27 and TRBJ2-1, with 8 bases lining up with TRBD2. This CDR3 has 14 amino acids. CDR1 and CDR2 from the germline V gene are MNHEY and SMNVEV (reference sequence). Unmatched junction bases numbered 1, after V lost 3 bases and J lost 3 bases.

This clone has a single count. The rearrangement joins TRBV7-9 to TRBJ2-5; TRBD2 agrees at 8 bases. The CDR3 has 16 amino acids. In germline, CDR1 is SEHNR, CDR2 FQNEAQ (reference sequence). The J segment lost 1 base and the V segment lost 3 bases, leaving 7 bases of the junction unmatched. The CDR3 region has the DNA TGTGCCAGCAGCTTTTATCCGGGGGGGGTCCAAGAGACCCAGTACTTC. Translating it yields CASSFYPGGVQETQYF.

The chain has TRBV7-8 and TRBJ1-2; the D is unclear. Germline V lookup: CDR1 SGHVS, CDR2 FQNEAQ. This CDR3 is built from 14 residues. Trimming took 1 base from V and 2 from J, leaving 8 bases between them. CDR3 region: CASSLGQLNYGYTF. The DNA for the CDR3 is TGTGCCAGCAGCTTAGGGCAGCTAAACTATGGCTACACCTTC.

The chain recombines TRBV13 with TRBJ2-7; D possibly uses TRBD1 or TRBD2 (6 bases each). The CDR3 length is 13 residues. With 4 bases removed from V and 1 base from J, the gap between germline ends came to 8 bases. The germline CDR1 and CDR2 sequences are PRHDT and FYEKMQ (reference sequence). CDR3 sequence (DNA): TGTGCCAGCAGCTGGAGGGGGTCCTACGAGCAGTACTTC. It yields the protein CASSWRGSYEQYF. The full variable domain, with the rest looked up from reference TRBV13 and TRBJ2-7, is AAGVIQSPRHLIKEKRETATLKCYPIPRHDTVYWYQQGPGQDPQFLISFYEKMQSDKGSIPDRFSAQQFSDYHSELNMSSLELGDSALYFCASSWRGSYEQYFGPGTRLTVT.

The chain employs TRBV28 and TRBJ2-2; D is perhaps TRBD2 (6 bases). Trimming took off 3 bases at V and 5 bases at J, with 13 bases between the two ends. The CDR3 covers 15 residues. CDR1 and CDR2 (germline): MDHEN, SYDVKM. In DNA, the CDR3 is TGTGCCAGCAGTTTCCGGGGGATGAGGACCGGGGAGCTGTTTTTT. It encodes CASSFRGMRTGELFF.

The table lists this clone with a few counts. The CDR3 bases are TGTGCCAGCAGTTGGAGCAATCAGCCCCAGCATTTT. This sequence encodes CASSWSNQPQHF. V gene TRBV6-5 combines with J gene TRBJ1-5; no clear D gene. V was clipped by 4 bases and J by 1 base, with 2 bases between them. This CDR3 has 12 amino acids. In germline, CDR1 is MNHEY, CDR2 SVGAGI.

The chain's CDR3 is CASSLGRGQGAAYTEAFF. The DNA for the CDR3 is TGTGCCAGCAGCTTGGGGAGAGGACAGGGGGCAGCTTACACTGAAGCTTTCTTT. The chain joins TRBV5-8 to TRBJ1-1; TRBD1 agrees at 11 bases. The CDR3 consists of 18 residues. J lost 3 bases, V lost 0 bases, and 10 bases had no gene match. CDR1 and CDR2 from the germline V gene are SGHTS and YDEGEE.

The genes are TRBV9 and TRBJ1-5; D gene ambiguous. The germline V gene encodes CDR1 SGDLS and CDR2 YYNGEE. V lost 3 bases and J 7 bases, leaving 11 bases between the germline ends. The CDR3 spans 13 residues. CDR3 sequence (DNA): TGTGCCAGCAGCGGACCATTTGACCAGCCCCAGCATTTT. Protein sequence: CASSGPFDQPQHF.

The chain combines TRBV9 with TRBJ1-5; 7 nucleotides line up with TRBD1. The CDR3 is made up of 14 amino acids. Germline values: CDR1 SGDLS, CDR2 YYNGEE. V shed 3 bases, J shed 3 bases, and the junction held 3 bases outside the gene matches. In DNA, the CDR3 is TGTGCCAGCAGCGCCGGGACAGCCAATCAGCCCCAGCATTTT. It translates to CASSAGTANQPQHF.